Below, 14 T cell receptor beta chains from the same sample are listed, as sequenced in a study of blood T cell repertoires in COVID-19. The method was immunoSEQ multiplex PCR; TCRdb's version includes in-frame clones alone and lacks a portion of them. This repertoire shows around 250,000 clones, over 80% found once; its top ten account for about 1.2%. Sequencing was performed on PBMCs or T cells enriched from blood (not recorded which). The receptors here all came from a human donor in a cohort exposed to, infected with or recovered from COVID-19 (not recorded which). The donor label of this sample is uncertain.

V and J are TRBV6-5 and TRBJ1-2, with D perhaps matching TRBD1 (6 bases). The CDR3 extends over 14 amino acids. Germline-derived CDR1 and CDR2 are MNHEY and SVGAGI. V lost 2 bases and J 4 bases, leaving 11 bases between the germline ends. The CDR3 here is CASSYAQGSYGYTF. The CDR3 nucleotides are TGTGCCAGCAGTTACGCACAGGGTTCCTATGGCTACACCTTC.

Worth noting for this clone: The same CDR3 can be traced to other DNA sequences in this sample. CDR3 bases: TGTGCCAGCAAGTCAGGGGCGTATTCCGGGGCTGGCTACACCTTC. Translation gives CASKSGAYSGAGYTF. The genes are TRBV27 and TRBJ1-2; possible D gene TRBD1, 6 bases. Germline V CDR1 and CDR2: MNHEY, SMNVEV (reference sequence). V lost 7 bases and J lost 7, with 22 bases in between. The CDR3 has 15 residues.

This chain connects TRBV19 to TRBJ1-6; TRBD1 aligns across 7 bases. The CDR3 length is 20 residues. The germline V gene encodes CDR1 LNHDA and CDR2 SQIVND (reference sequence). Losses at the gene ends were 0 bases for V and 6 bases for J; bases not matched to a gene: 17. The CDR3 DNA sequence: TGTGCCAGTAGTATAGAAGCCCCTGTACAGGGGCAGATGGGTAATTCACCCCTCCACTTT. Protein sequence: CASSIEAPVQGQMGNSPLHF.

J is TRBJ2-5 and V is TRBV6-5; the D gene is possibly TRBD2 (6 bases). The V gene lost 0 bases and the J gene lost 4 bases, with 9 bases spanning the gap. Germline CDR1 MNHEY, CDR2 SVGAGI. The CDR3 consists of 14 residues. The chain's CDR3 is CASSYSIGGETQYF. In DNA form, the CDR3 reads TGTGCCAGCAGTTACTCGATCGGGGGAGAGACCCAGTACTTC.

The rearrangement links TRBV2 to TRBJ1-6, with 7 bases fitting TRBD1. This CDR3 region has 15 residues. The germline V gene encodes CDR1 SNHLY and CDR2 FYNNEI. With V trimmed by 7 bases and J by 6 bases, 9 bases remained unmatched. The CDR3 spells CASTQTGTANSPLHF. CDR3 in DNA: TGTGCCAGCACTCAAACCGGGACAGCTAATTCACCCCTCCACTTT.

The CDR3, as DNA: TGTGCCAGCAGCCCGGGGACAGGGACGGCACAAGAGACCCAGTACTTC. Protein: CASSPGTGTAQETQYF. This chain uses TRBV11-3 with TRBJ2-5, with 9 positions matching TRBD1. Trimming at V came to 5 bases and at J to 2 bases, leaving 9 bases not matched to a gene. Germline CDR1 reads SGHNT; CDR2 reads YENEEA. The CDR3 extends over 16 amino acids. Together with reference TRBV11-3 and TRBJ2-5, the CDR3 gives the full variable domain: EAGVVQSPRYKIIEKKQPVAFWCNPISGHNTLYWYLQNLGQGPELLIRYENEEAVDDSQLPKDRFSAERLKGVDSTLKIQPAELGDSAVYLCASSPGTGTAQETQYFGPGTRLLVL.

The rearrangement uses TRBV28 and TRBJ1-5, with unresolved D. Trimming pared 6 bases from V and 5 bases from J, leaving 8 bases between. This CDR3 has 12 residues. Germline CDR1 is MDHEN and CDR2 is SYDVKM. CDR3 nucleotide sequence: TGTGCCAGCAGCTTGGCAGATCAGCCCCAGCATTTT. Protein sequence: CASSLADQPQHF.

DNA of the CDR3: TGTGCCAGCAGCTTAGCGGCTAGCGGGGCCGCTCAGCAGTACTTC. It encodes CASSLAASGAAQQYF. This chain uses TRBV7-9 with TRBJ2-7, with 9 bases matching TRBD2. The CDR3 spans 15 residues. J was trimmed by 8 bases and V by 0 bases; bases with no gene match: 8. Germline V gene lookup returns CDR1 SEHNR and CDR2 FQNEAQ (reference sequence).

This chain connects TRBV3-1 (or the pseudogene TRBV3-2) to TRBJ2-3, with no clear D. The CDR3 sequence is 13 residues long. Trimming shortened V by 5 bases and J by 3 bases, and 9 bases separated the two germline ends. CDR1 is LGHDT, CDR2 YNNKEL, per germline (reference sequence). CDR3 in amino acids: CASSSLSTDTQYF. The DNA for the CDR3 is TGTGCCAGCAGCTCACTCTCTACAGATACGCAGTATTTT.

The CDR3 sequence is CASSVAALQDPYGYTF. The CDR3 bases are TGTGCCAGCAGCGTAGCCGCGTTACAGGACCCCTATGGCTACACCTTC. The chain recombines TRBV9 with TRBJ1-2; a possible D gene is TRBD1 (5 bases). V was clipped by 0 bases and J by 4 bases, with 16 bases between them. This CDR3 comprises 16 residues. Germline lookup yields CDR1 SGDLS and CDR2 YYNGEE.

J is TRBJ2-5 and V is TRBV7-2; 8 nucleotides align to TRBD1. The J segment lost 4 bases and the V segment lost 5 bases, leaving 6 bases of the junction unmatched. CDR1 and CDR2 from the germline V gene are SGHTA and FQGNSA. The CDR3 runs to 14 residues. CDR3 DNA sequence: TGTGCCAGCAGCCCCAGGGGGCCCCCAGAGACCCAGTACTTC. It is translated as CASSPRGPPETQYF.

The V gene is TRBV7-9, the J gene TRBJ1-2, with D possibly being TRBD1 (5 bases). Trimming removed 4 bases from V and 4 bases from J, with 16 bases in between. This CDR3 is built from 15 residues. Germline V lookup: CDR1 SEHNR, CDR2 FQNEAQ (reference sequence). The CDR3 protein is CASSSGTPGFYGYTF. CDR3 bases: TGTGCCAGCAGCTCCGGGACTCCCGGCTTCTATGGCTACACCTTC.

The V call is TRBV29-1, the J call TRBJ1-2; a weak D match, TRBD1 (6 bases). The V end was cut by 1 base, the J end by 7 bases, with 19 bases between. The CDR3 runs 15 residues. The germline V gene encodes CDR1 SQVTM and CDR2 ANQGSEA. The CDR3 is CSVEADLGAGAGYTF. The CDR3 bases are TGCAGCGTTGAAGCGGACCTAGGGGCGGGGGCTGGCTACACCTTC.

This clone has more than one count but fewer than ten. The rearrangement joins TRBV7-8 to TRBJ1-3, with D possibly being TRBD1 (5 bases). CDR3 length: 15 residues. Germline V gives CDR1 SGHVS, CDR2 FQNEAQ. V lost 5 bases and J 0 bases, leaving 11 bases between the germline ends. The CDR3, as DNA: TGTGCCAGCAGCCGAGTAGGGGACTCTGGAAACACCATATATTTT. This gives the protein CASSRVGDSGNTIYF.